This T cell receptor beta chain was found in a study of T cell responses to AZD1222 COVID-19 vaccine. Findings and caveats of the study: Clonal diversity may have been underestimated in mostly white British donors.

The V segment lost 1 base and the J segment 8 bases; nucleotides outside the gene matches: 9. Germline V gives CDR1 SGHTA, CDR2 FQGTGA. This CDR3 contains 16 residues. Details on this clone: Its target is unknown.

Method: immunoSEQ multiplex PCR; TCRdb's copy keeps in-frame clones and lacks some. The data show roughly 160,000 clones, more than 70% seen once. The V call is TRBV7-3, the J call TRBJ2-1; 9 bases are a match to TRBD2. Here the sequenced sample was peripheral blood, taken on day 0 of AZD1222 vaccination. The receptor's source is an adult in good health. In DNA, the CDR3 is TGTGCCAGCAGCTTAAGTGGAGCGGGAGGTCTTGATGAGCAGTTCTTC. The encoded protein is CASSLSGAGGLDEQFF.